Following are 19 T cell receptor beta chains from one sample sequenced in a study of blood T cell repertoires in COVID-19. The data were produced by immunoSEQ multiplex PCR, yet TCRdb's version contains in-frame clones alone and is incomplete. The table includes tens of thousands of clones, around 83% detected once. The sample taken for sequencing was peripheral blood. Receptors originate from a human donor in a cohort sampled during active COVID-19.

The chain has TRBV19 and TRBJ2-3; weak D call: TRBD1 (6 bases). V lost 1 base, J lost 0 bases, and 14 bases lay in between. CDR1 and CDR2 (germline): LNHDA, SQIVND (reference sequence). This CDR3 spans 17 amino acids. The CDR3 loop reads CASSIVQGTASTDTQYF. CDR3 coding DNA: TGTGCCAGTAGTATAGTCCAGGGGACGGCCAGCACAGATACGCAGTATTTT.

This chain links TRBV6-1 with TRBJ1-2; 9 bases align to TRBD1. V trimming: 2 bases; J trimming: 11 bases; junction bases outside the gene matches: 15. Germline loops: CDR1 MNHNS, CDR2 SASEGT. The CDR3 length is 16 residues. Written as DNA, the CDR3 is TGTGCCAGCAGTGAAAGGGACAGGGTACTGGATTCTCTGTACACCTTC. It is translated as CASSERDRVLDSLYTF.

The chain carries TRBV7-3 and TRBJ2-2, with TRBD2 matching over 16 bases. V lost 5 bases to trimming and J lost 0 bases; unmatched junction nucleotides: 9. CDR1 and CDR2 from the germline V gene are SGHTA and FQGTGA. The CDR3 totals 20 residues. The CDR3 spells CASSALPGTSGGANTGELFF. The CDR3 region has the DNA TGTGCCAGCAGCGCCCTGCCCGGGACTAGCGGGGGGGCGAACACCGGGGAGCTGTTTTTT.

V usage is TRBV5-1 and J usage is TRBJ1-1; the D gene is possibly TRBD1 (5 bases). The CDR3 sequence is 13 residues long. Germline V CDR1 and CDR2: SGHRS, YFSETQ. Between the trimmed V and J ends, which lost 2 bases and 1 base, there was a span of 6 bases. The DNA of the CDR3 is TGCGCCAGCAGCTTCGGGGGGAACACTGAAGCTTTCTTT. Translating gives CASSFGGNTEAFF.

The CDR3 coding sequence is TGTGCCAGCAGGACGGGACAGAACACCGGGGAGCTGTTTTTT. The encoded protein is CASRTGQNTGELFF. V and J are TRBV2 and TRBJ2-2, with D perhaps matching TRBD1 (6 bases). V was clipped by 6 bases and J by 1 base, with 9 bases between them. Germline V CDR1 and CDR2: SNHLY, FYNNEI. This CDR3 has 14 amino acids.

V and J are TRBV10-3 and TRBJ2-3; 12 positions match TRBD2. Germline CDR1 is ENHRY and CDR2 is SYGVKD. This CDR3 is 16 amino acids long. The V segment lost 5 bases and the J segment 4 bases; nucleotides outside the gene matches: 7. CDR3 residues: CAISPSGGAGADTQYF. CDR3 bases: TGTGCCATCAGTCCTAGCGGGGGGGCTGGTGCAGATACGCAGTATTTT.

The rearrangement uses TRBV27 and TRBJ2-1; the match to TRBD1 covers 7 bases. The J segment lost 9 bases and the V segment lost 6 bases, leaving 8 bases of the junction unmatched. Looked up from germline, CDR1 is MNHEY and CDR2 is SMNVEV (reference sequence). The CDR3 sequence is 13 residues long. The CDR3 DNA reads as TGTGCCAGCAGAGGGACAGTCCGGGTTGAGCAGTTCTTC. Protein sequence: CASRGTVRVEQFF.

The chain combines TRBV20-1 with TRBJ2-1; D not resolved. Germline V lookup: CDR1 DFQATT, CDR2 SNEGSKA (reference sequence). There are 14 residues in the CDR3. Trimming left V 3 bases short and J 0 bases short, with 9 bases between. The CDR3 here is CSASSVRSYNEQFF. In nucleotides, the CDR3 is TGCAGTGCTAGTTCAGTCCGCTCCTACAATGAGCAGTTCTTC.

This chain joins TRBV6-5 and TRBJ2-5, with TRBD2 identical over 9 bases. This CDR3 has 14 residues. Germline lookup yields CDR1 MNHEY and CDR2 SVGAGI. Losses at the gene ends were 6 bases for V and 1 base for J; bases not matched to a gene: 3. CDR3 in amino acids: CASRRTSAQETQYF. As DNA, the CDR3 is TGTGCCAGCAGGAGGACTAGCGCCCAAGAGACCCAGTACTTC.

In DNA, the CDR3 is TGTGCCAGCAGTGGGGGGGCCGTCCAGTTCTTC. Amino acid sequence: CASSGGAVQFF. V gene TRBV12-3 or TRBV12-4 combines with J gene TRBJ2-1; tentatively, D is TRBD2 (7 bases). V was pared by 5 bases and J by 13 bases, with 12 bases between. The CDR3 runs to 11 residues.

This chain links TRBV7-9 with TRBJ1-4, with 10 bases that match TRBD1. The CDR3 spans 15 residues. The V gene's germline CDR1 is SEHNR and CDR2 FQNEAQ (reference sequence). Losses at the gene ends were 5 bases for V and 4 bases for J; bases not matched to a gene: 4. This CDR3 is CASSDRDRGNEKLFF. The CDR3 DNA sequence: TGTGCCAGCAGCGACCGGGACAGGGGTAATGAAAAACTGTTTTTT.

This clone was counted once. The V and J genes are TRBV5-6 and TRBJ1-2, with D perhaps TRBD1 (5 bases). The CDR3 runs to 13 residues. V was shortened by 1 base and J by 7 bases, with 11 bases between the two germline ends. Germline CDR1 is SGHDT and CDR2 is YYEEEE. CDR3 DNA sequence: TGTGCCAGCAGCTTGCGGGGGAGGGCTGGCTACACCTTC. Its translation is CASSLRGRAGYTF.

This chain uses TRBV9 with TRBJ2-1; D gene uncertain. CDR1 and CDR2 from the germline V gene are SGDLS and YYNGEE. The length of the CDR3 is 13 residues. V was pared by 4 bases and J by 7 bases, with 12 bases between. The CDR3: CASSPTGENEQFF. CDR3 nucleotide sequence: TGTGCCAGCAGCCCCACGGGTGAGAATGAGCAGTTCTTC.

The chain couples TRBV6-5 to TRBJ2-7; D remains unclear. Trimming pared 7 bases from V and 5 bases from J, leaving 9 bases between. Looked up from germline, CDR1 is MNHEY and CDR2 is SVGAGI. The length of the CDR3 is 11 residues. CDR3 loop: CASTRINEQYF. The CDR3 nucleotides read TGTGCCAGCACTAGGATTAACGAGCAGTACTTC.

The chain recombines TRBV23-1 with TRBJ2-7; a weak D match, TRBD2 (6 bases). TRBV23-1 is identified as an open reading frame with a role that is uncertain. V was pared by 11 bases and J by 1 base, with 12 bases between. The CDR3 covers 12 residues. Here the CDR3 reads CAPRGVSYEQYF. CDR3 coding DNA: TGCGCCCCCCGCGGGGTTTCCTACGAGCAGTACTTC.

This sequence joins TRBV5-1 and TRBJ2-7, with a tentative D call TRBD1 (6 bases). Germline assignment: CDR1 SGHRS and CDR2 YFSETQ. The CDR3 runs 16 residues. V was clipped by 0 bases and J by 1 base, with 14 bases between them. The CDR3 sequence is CASSLASGVRSYEQYF. As DNA, the CDR3 is TGCGCCAGCAGCTTGGCATCAGGGGTTAGGTCCTACGAGCAGTACTTC.

This clone is a singleton in its sample. The chain is built from TRBV4-2 and TRBJ2-7; 7 bases fit TRBD2. From germline, CDR1 is LGHNA and CDR2 YNFKEQ. Trimming at V came to 2 bases and at J to 4 bases, leaving 11 bases not matched to a gene. The CDR3 totals 16 residues. The CDR3 spells CASSQSEAGPLYEQYF. In DNA, the CDR3 is TGTGCCAGCAGCCAATCTGAAGCGGGGCCCCTTTACGAGCAGTACTTC.

This chain uses TRBV6-4 with TRBJ1-1; a possible D gene is TRBD1 (5 bases). The CDR3 extends over 15 amino acids. The V end was cut by 2 bases, the J end by 6 bases, with 16 bases between. Germline loops: CDR1 MRHNA, CDR2 SNTAGT. The CDR3 region is CASSDGASPRAEAFF. CDR3 bases: TGTGCCAGCAGTGACGGGGCCAGCCCCAGGGCTGAAGCTTTCTTT.

This CDR3 is CASSMDFRRSRTADEKLFF. The CDR3 bases are TGTGCCAGTAGTATGGACTTTCGGCGAAGTCGGACGGCGGATGAAAAACTGTTTTTT. V and J are TRBV19 and TRBJ1-4; D is uncertain. CDR1 LNHDA and CDR2 SQIVND come from the germline V gene (reference sequence). The V and J ends lost 3 bases and 6 bases respectively, with 26 bases between them. The CDR3 covers 19 residues.